Listed below are T cell receptor beta chains from one sample, sequenced in a study of CD8+ T cells in alopecia areata. TCRdb's copy holds only in-frame clones and misses some; the assay was immunoSEQ multiplex PCR. Here the sample spans around 270,000 clones, over 45% being singletons. Material: CD4+ T cells sorted from blood, obtained at week 24, from a patient treated with tofacitinib. These receptors were collected from a human donor with alopecia areata. The CDR3 runs from the conserved cysteine through the conserved F or W. D genes are given only for firm matches. Clone size is not always given. Where it is, it says once, few, many or a class for expanded clones.

clone size,V gene,J gene,CDR3 length,D gene,CDR3 protein,CDR3 DNA
-,TRBV29-1,TRBJ1-6,13,-,CSVRPGVDSPLHF,TGCAGCGTCCGGCCTGGGGTGGATTCACCCCTCCACTTT
-,TRBV28,TRBJ2-7,14,-,CASSFAQGTYEQYF,TGTGCCAGCAGTTTTGCACAGGGAACTTACGAGCAGTACTTC
-,TRBV2,TRBJ2-5,12,-,CASRQETETQYF,TGTGCCAGCCGGCAGGAAACAGAGACCCAGTACTTC
-,TRBV5-1,TRBJ2-7,14,-,CASSLVQGNYEQYF,TGCGCCAGCAGCTTGGTTCAGGGGAATTACGAGCAGTACTTC
-,TRBV28,TRBJ1-6,15,TRBD1,CASIAGGSYNSPLHF,TGTGCCAGCATAGCAGGGGGGTCCTATAATTCACCCCTCCACTTT
-,TRBV6-1,TRBJ1-1,15,-,CASRERPQGYTEAFF,TGTGCCAGCAGGGAACGCCCTCAGGGTTACACTGAAGCTTTCTTT
-,TRBV7-3,TRBJ2-1,13,TRBD2,CASSAGRADEQFF,TGTGCCAGCAGCGCAGGGAGGGCGGATGAGCAGTTCTTC
once,TRBV6-4,TRBJ2-3,14,TRBD1,CASSTDRGSDTQYF,TGTGCCAGCAGTACAGACAGGGGCTCGGATACGCAGTATTTT
-,TRBV9,TRBJ2-5,17,TRBD2,CASSVGIAGGPDETQYF,TGTGCCAGCAGCGTAGGGATAGCGGGGGGGCCGGATGAGACCCAGTACTTC
-,TRBV18,TRBJ2-7,13,-,CASSPVGLGEQYF,TGTGCCAGCTCACCGGTAGGGTTGGGCGAGCAGTACTTC
once,TRBV7-2,TRBJ1-2,12,-,CASSLDGSGYTF,TGTGCCAGCAGCTTAGATGGGAGCGGCTACACCTTC
few,TRBV7-9,TRBJ1-4,11,-,CASDEGEKLFF,TGTGCCAGCGACGAGGGTGAAAAACTGTTTTTT
-,TRBV5-1,TRBJ2-7,16,-,CASSLGWAGASYEQYF,TGCGCCAGCAGCTTGGGATGGGCAGGAGCCTCCTACGAGCAGTACTTC
few,TRBV29-1,TRBJ2-7,13,-,CSARQAPRAGQYF,TGCAGCGCGCGTCAGGCCCCTCGGGCCGGGCAGTACTTC
-,TRBV5-4,TRBJ2-5,16,TRBD2,CASQARLAGVQETQYF,TGTGCCAGCCAAGCCAGACTAGCGGGGGTCCAAGAGACCCAGTACTTC
few,TRBV15,TRBJ1-1,14,-,CATSRQGGNTEAFF,TGTGCCACCAGCAGACAGGGAGGGAACACTGAAGCTTTCTTT
few,TRBV28,TRBJ2-1,12,TRBD1,CASRQTGERQFF,TGTGCCAGCAGACAAACAGGGGAAAGGCAGTTCTTC
few,TRBV5-1,TRBJ1-6,15,-,CASSLVTRAYSPLHF,TGCGCCAGCAGCTTGGTGACCAGGGCGTATTCACCCCTCCACTTT
few,TRBV28,TRBJ2-1,14,-,CASFGSTSYNEQFF,TGTGCCAGCTTCGGGTCCACGTCTTACAATGAGCAGTTCTTC
few,TRBV2,TRBJ1-5,14,-,CASSGTHSNQPQHF,TGTGCCAGCAGTGGTACCCATAGCAATCAGCCCCAGCATTTT
-,TRBV9,TRBJ2-2,15,-,CASSPRDASTGELFF,TGTGCCAGCAGCCCACGGGACGCCTCCACCGGGGAGCTGTTTTTT
-,TRBV7-3,TRBJ1-1,13,-,CASSLLGETEAFF,TGTGCCAGCAGCTTATTAGGGGAAACTGAAGCTTTCTTT
few,TRBV29-1,TRBJ2-3,13,-,CSVSGLLTDTQYF,TGCAGCGTCTCGGGACTGCTCACAGATACGCAGTATTTT
-,TRBV15,TRBJ2-5,14,TRBD2,CATSRAGGQETQYF,TGTGCCACCAGCAGAGCGGGGGGGCAAGAGACCCAGTACTTC
few,TRBV27,TRBJ1-3,13,-,CASSTLKGNTIYF,TGTGCCAGCAGTACCCTGAAGGGAAACACCATATATTTT
-,TRBV7-2,TRBJ2-7,12,-,CASSREGYEQYF,TGTGCCAGCAGCCGCGAGGGTTACGAGCAGTACTTC
-,TRBV6-5,TRBJ2-3,16,TRBD2,CASSYLSGGLADTQYF,TGTGCCAGCAGTTACCTTAGCGGGGGGCTTGCAGATACGCAGTATTTT
few,TRBV4-1,TRBJ2-1,17,-,CASSQVVSSRRYNEQFF,TGCGCCAGCAGCCAAGTAGTAAGCTCCCGAAGGTACAATGAGCAGTTCTTC
-,TRBV9,TRBJ2-5,15,TRBD2,CASCSTSEGQETQYF,TGTGCCAGCTGCTCGACTAGCGAGGGGCAAGAGACCCAGTACTTC
few,TRBV5-1,TRBJ2-3,16,-,CASSLTRAGATDTQYF,TGCGCCAGCAGCTTGACCCGGGCCGGCGCGACAGATACGCAGTATTTT
few,TRBV13,TRBJ2-1,17,-,CASSLSGIPRPVDEQFF,TGTGCCAGCAGCTTAAGCGGAATCCCACGCCCCGTCGATGAGCAGTTCTTC
few,TRBV7-2,TRBJ2-4,15,TRBD1,CASSRIWTGYAGIYF,TGTGCCAGCAGCCGAATTTGGACAGGGTATGCGGGTATCTACTTC
medium-sized,TRBV10-3,TRBJ2-5,15,-,CAISGTEGAGKTQYF,TGTGCCATCAGTGGGACAGAGGGGGCGGGGAAGACCCAGTACTTC
-,TRBV5-4,TRBJ2-1,14,TRBD1,CASSRQGPYNEQFF,TGTGCCAGCAGTCGACAGGGACCCTACAATGAGCAGTTCTTC
-,TRBV19,TRBJ1-6,16,TRBD1,CASSGVGDRVISPLHF,TGTGCCAGTAGTGGTGTGGGGGACAGGGTTATTTCACCCCTCCACTTT
few,TRBV10-3,TRBJ1-2,11,-,CAISDHGGYTF,TGTGCCATCAGTGATCACGGTGGCTACACCTTC
-,TRBV30,TRBJ2-7,13,-,CAWSAPASYEQYF,TGTGCCTGGAGTGCTCCGGCCTCCTACGAGCAGTACTTC
-,TRBV30,TRBJ1-2,9,-,CAWSIQGPF,TGTGCCTGGAGTATACAGGGACCGTTC
few,TRBV5-1,TRBJ2-7,14,-,CASSPTGGLGEQYF,TGCGCCAGCAGCCCCACCGGGGGGCTCGGCGAGCAGTACTTC
-,TRBV5-1,TRBJ1-5,16,TRBD1,CASSLAGTAGNQPQHF,TGCGCCAGCAGCTTGGCCGGGACAGCGGGCAATCAGCCCCAGCATTTT
-,TRBV5-1,TRBJ1-1,14,-,CASSLDEGRTEAFF,TGCGCCAGCAGCTTGGATGAGGGACGGACTGAAGCTTTCTTT
-,TRBV10-3,TRBJ2-7,13,-,CAISEGTSYEQYF,TGTGCCATCAGTGAAGGTACCTCCTACGAGCAGTACTTC
-,TRBV15,TRBJ1-2,15,TRBD1,CATSTARGQGNGYTF,TGTGCCACCAGCACCGCCAGGGGACAGGGAAATGGCTACACCTTC
-,TRBV29-1,TRBJ1-2,12,-,CSVERRDYGYTF,TGCAGCGTTGAAAGGAGGGACTATGGCTACACCTTC
-,TRBV6-6,TRBJ1-6,16,TRBD1,CASSYGSGGGNSPLHF,TGTGCCAGCAGTTACGGCTCAGGGGGCGGGAATTCACCCCTCCACTTT
once,TRBV15,TRBJ1-2,17,TRBD1,CATSRHTARDRGAGYTF,TGTGCCACCAGCAGACACACAGCCCGGGACAGGGGAGCTGGCTACACCTTC
-,TRBV29-1,TRBJ1-1,14,TRBD1,CSAQDRGQNTEAFF,TGCAGCGCTCAGGACAGGGGGCAAAACACTGAAGCTTTCTTT
-,TRBV29-1,TRBJ2-7,11,-,CSVSSSYEQYF,TGCAGCGTTTCTTCCAGCTACGAGCAGTACTTC
-,TRBV7-3,TRBJ1-1,14,-,CASSLGGKDTEAFF,TGTGCCAGCAGCTTAGGAGGGAAGGACACTGAAGCTTTCTTT
-,TRBV5-4,TRBJ2-6,18,TRBD1,CASSQPGQLLSGANVLTF,TGTGCCAGCAGCCAGCCGGGACAGCTCCTCTCTGGGGCCAACGTCCTGACTTTC
-,TRBV28,TRBJ1-2,14,-,CASSLLPQAYGYTF,TGTGCCAGCAGTTTATTGCCACAGGCCTATGGCTACACCTTC
-,TRBV29-1,TRBJ2-2,14,-,CSVSNGGGSGELFF,TGCAGCGTTTCTAACGGGGGAGGATCCGGGGAGCTGTTTTTT
-,TRBV30,TRBJ1-2,14,-,CAWSVATGHYGYTF,TGTGCCTGGAGTGTAGCAACAGGGCACTATGGCTACACCTTC
-,TRBV29-1,TRBJ2-2,13,-,CSSIGVGTGELFF,TGCAGCTCCATCGGGGTAGGGACCGGGGAGCTGTTTTTT
few,TRBV4-1,TRBJ2-1,14,-,CASSQSQGRDEQFF,TGCGCCAGCAGCCAATCTCAGGGGAGGGATGAGCAGTTCTTC
-,TRBV5-1,TRBJ1-1,14,TRBD1,CASSSQGAYTEAFF,TGCGCCAGCAGCTCACAGGGGGCTTACACTGAAGCTTTCTTT
-,TRBV4-2,TRBJ2-2,16,-,CASSQGGGANTGELFF,TGTGCCAGCAGCCAAGGCGGGGGCGCGAACACCGGGGAGCTGTTTTTT